This record concerns one T cell receptor beta chain sequence. Its antigen is not identified. The entry originates in a study of cytomegalovirus exposure and HLA in healthy donors. Study observations and caveats: Earlier findings revealed that most TCR beta V segments proved productive either about 87% or about 30% of the time. Several of the most significant clusters appeared, in a later analysis, to be linked to common viral pathogens.

Amplification used 60 Vbeta primers and 13 Jbeta primers. Authors' analysis steps: A later analysis tallied some 80 million unique TCR beta chains, about 9.9 million of them shared. Assay used: immunoSEQ multiplex PCR; TCRdb lists only in-frame clones, some missing. V and J calls and clone size follow that table, whereas D and trimming were derived from the DNA. The sample holds approximately 100,000 clones, around 79% seen once. This CDR3 spans 15 amino acids. V was clipped by 6 bases and J by 4 bases; unmatched bases: 8. Germline V CDR1 and CDR2: MNHNS, SASEGT. The V gene is TRBV6-1, the J gene TRBJ1-3, with 8 nucleotides matching TRBD1. The TCR originated in a woman aged 40 to 50 in good health and CMV-seronegative. Sequenced: PBMCs. The CDR3, as DNA: TGTGCCAGCAGCCAGGGGGCGCGGACCGGAAACACCATATATTTT. As protein: CASSQGARTGNTIYF.